This entry is about one T cell receptor beta chain. Data came from immunoSEQ multiplex PCR; TCRdb stores just in-frame clones and leaves some out. The data contain 65,000 to 85,000 clones, approximately 88% of them seen just once; the ten biggest clones take up roughly 2.3%. The source of the sample is a study of blood T cell repertoires in COVID-19. Study-wide context: COVID-19 samples, acute and convalescent, were from the United States, Italy and Spain. The cDNA or gDNA used as material had been derived from T cells, B-cell-depleted T cells, or PBMCs.

The CDR3 spans 16 residues. Germline-derived CDR1 and CDR2 are SNHLY and FYNNEI. Trimming shortened V by 7 bases and J by 0 bases, and 13 bases separated the two germline ends. The chain joins TRBV2 to TRBJ2-6, with a possible D match to TRBD1 (6 bases). This sequence originates from a human donor in a cohort sampled during active COVID-19. The sample consisted of peripheral blood. The CDR3 sequence is CASTTGPSSGANVLTF. CDR3 bases: TGTGCCAGCACCACAGGGCCGAGCTCTGGGGCCAACGTCCTGACTTTC.